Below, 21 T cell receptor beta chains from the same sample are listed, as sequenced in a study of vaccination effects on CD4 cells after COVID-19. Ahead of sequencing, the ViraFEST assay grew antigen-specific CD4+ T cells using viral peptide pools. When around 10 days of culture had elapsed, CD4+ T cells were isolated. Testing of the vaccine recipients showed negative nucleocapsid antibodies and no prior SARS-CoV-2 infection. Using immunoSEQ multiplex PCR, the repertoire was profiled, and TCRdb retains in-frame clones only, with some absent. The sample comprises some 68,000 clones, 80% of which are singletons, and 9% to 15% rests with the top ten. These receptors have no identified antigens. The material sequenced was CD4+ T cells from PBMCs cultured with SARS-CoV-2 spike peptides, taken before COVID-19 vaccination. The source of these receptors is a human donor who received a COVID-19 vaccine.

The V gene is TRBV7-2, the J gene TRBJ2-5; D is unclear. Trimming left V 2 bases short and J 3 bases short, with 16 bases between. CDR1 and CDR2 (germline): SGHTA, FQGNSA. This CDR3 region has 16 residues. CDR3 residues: CASSLLGRAREETQYF. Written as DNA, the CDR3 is TGTGCCAGCAGCTTACTCGGACGGGCCCGGGAAGAGACCCAGTACTTC.

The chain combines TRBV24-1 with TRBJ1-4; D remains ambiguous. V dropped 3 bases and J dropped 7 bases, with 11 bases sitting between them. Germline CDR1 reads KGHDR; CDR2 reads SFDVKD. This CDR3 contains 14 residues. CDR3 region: CATSDPSGGEKLFF. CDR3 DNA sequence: TGTGCCACCAGTGATCCCAGCGGAGGTGAAAAACTGTTTTTT.

CDR3 in amino acids: CASSLTGGTYNEQFF. The CDR3 coding sequence is TGTGCCAGTAGTTTAACTGGGGGAACTTACAATGAGCAGTTCTTC. The chain carries TRBV19 and TRBJ2-1; D tentatively reads TRBD1 or TRBD2 (5 bases each). Trimming took off 5 bases at V and 4 bases at J, with 15 bases between the two ends. Germline V gives CDR1 LNHDA, CDR2 SQIVND (reference sequence). CDR3 length equals 15 residues.

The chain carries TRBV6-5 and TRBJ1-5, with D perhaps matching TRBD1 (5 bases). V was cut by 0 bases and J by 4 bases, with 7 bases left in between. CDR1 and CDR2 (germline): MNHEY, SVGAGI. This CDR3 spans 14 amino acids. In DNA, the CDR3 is TGTGCCAGCAGTTACTCACGGGGGAATCAGCCCCAGCATTTT. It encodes CASSYSRGNQPQHF.

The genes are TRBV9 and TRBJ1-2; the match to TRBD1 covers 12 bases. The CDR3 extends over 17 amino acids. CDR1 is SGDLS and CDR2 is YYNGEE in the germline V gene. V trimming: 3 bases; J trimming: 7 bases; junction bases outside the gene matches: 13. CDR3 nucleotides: TGTGCCAGCAGCGCCCTCCGGGACAGGGGGCGCGATCCTGGCTACACCTTC. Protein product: CASSALRDRGRDPGYTF.

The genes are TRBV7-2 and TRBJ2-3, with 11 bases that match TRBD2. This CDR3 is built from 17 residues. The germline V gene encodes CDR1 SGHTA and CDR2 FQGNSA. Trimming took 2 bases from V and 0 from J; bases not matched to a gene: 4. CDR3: CASSLTSGGPSTDTQYF. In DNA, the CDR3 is TGTGCCAGCAGCTTAACTAGCGGGGGACCTAGCACAGATACGCAGTATTTT.

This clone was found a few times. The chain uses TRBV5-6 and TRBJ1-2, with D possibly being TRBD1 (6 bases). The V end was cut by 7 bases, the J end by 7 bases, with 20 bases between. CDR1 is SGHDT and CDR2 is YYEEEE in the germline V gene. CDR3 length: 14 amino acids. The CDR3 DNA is TGTGCCAGCGGTCGGAGGGGGGCGCAGCCTGGCTACACCTTC. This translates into CASGRRGAQPGYTF.

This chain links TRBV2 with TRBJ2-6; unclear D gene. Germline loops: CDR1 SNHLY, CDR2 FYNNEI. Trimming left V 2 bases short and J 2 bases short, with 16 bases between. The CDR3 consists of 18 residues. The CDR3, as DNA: TGTGCCAGCAGTGAAAGTTTTGGTTTTATGGCTGGGGCCAACGTCCTGACTTTC. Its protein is CASSESFGFMAGANVLTF.

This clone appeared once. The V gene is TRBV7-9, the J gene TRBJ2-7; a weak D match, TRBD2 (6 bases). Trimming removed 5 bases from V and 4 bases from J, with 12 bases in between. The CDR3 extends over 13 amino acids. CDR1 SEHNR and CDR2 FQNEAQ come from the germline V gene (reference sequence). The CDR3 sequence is CASSPRGKYEQYV. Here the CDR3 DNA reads TGTGCCAGCAGCCCCCGGGGGAAATACGAGCAGTACGTC.

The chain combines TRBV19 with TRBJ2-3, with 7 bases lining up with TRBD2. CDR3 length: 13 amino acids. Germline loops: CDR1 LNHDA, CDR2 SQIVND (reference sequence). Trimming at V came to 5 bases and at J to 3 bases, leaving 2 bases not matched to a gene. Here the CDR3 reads CASSLSGTDTQYF. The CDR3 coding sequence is TGTGCCAGTAGTCTTAGCGGGACAGATACGCAGTATTTT. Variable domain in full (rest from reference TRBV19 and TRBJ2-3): DGGITQSPKYLFRKEGQNVTLSCEQNLNHDAMYWYRQDPGQGLRLIYYSQIVNDFQKGDIAEGYSVSREKKESFPLTVTSAQKNPTAFYLCASSLSGTDTQYFGPGTRLTVL.

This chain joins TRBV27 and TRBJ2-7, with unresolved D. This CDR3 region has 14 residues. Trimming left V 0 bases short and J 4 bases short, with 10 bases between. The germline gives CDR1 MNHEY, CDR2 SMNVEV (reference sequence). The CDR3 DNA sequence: TGTGCCAGCAGTTTATCGCGGCACCTATACGAGCAGTACGTC. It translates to CASSLSRHLYEQYV.

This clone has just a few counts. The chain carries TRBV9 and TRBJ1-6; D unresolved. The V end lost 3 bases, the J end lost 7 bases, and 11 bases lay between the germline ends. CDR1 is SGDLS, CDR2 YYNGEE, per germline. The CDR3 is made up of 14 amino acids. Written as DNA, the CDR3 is TGTGCCAGCAGCGCGAGGCAGGTCAATTCACCCCTCCACTTT. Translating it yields CASSARQVNSPLHF. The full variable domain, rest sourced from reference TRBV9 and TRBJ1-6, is DSGVTQTPKHLITATGQRVTLRCSPRSGDLSVYWYQQSLDQGLQFLIQYYNGEERAKGNILERFSAQQFPDLHSELNLSSLELGDSALYFCASSARQVNSPLHFGNGTRLTVT.

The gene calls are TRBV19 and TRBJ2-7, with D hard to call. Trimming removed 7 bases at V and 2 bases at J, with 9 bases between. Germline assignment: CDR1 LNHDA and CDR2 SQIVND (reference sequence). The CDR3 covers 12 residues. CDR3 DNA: TGTGCCAGTAAAGCCTCAACCTACGAGCAGTACGTC. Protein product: CASKASTYEQYV.

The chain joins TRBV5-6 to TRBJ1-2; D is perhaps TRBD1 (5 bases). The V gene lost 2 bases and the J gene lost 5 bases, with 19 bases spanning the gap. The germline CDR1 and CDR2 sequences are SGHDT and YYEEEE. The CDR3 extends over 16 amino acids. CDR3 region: CASSFRQTKDWYGYTF. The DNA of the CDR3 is TGTGCCAGCAGCTTTAGACAGACGAAGGACTGGTATGGCTACACCTTC.

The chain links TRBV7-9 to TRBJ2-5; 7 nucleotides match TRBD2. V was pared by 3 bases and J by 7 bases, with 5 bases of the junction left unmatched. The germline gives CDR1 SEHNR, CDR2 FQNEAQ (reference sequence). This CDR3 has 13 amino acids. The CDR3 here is CASSFGLDGTQYF. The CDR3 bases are TGTGCCAGCAGCTTCGGACTAGACGGGACCCAGTACTTC.

DNA of the CDR3: TGTGCCAGCAGCCAACTAGGTTCAGTCGGGGAGCTGTTTTTT. Translating it yields CASSQLGSVGELFF. V and J are TRBV3-1 (or the pseudogene TRBV3-2) and TRBJ2-2; D uncertain. The CDR3 spans 14 residues. The germline V and J ends were trimmed by 2 bases and 7 bases, with 11 bases remaining between them. Germline CDR1 LGHDT, CDR2 YNNKEL (reference sequence).

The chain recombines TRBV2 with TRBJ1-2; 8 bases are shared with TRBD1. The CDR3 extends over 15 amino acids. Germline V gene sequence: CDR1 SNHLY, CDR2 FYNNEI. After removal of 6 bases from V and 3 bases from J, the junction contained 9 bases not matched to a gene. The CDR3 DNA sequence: TGTGCCAGCAGAGCTGCAGGGGGCGCGTACTATGGCTACACCTTC. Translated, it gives CASRAAGGAYYGYTF.

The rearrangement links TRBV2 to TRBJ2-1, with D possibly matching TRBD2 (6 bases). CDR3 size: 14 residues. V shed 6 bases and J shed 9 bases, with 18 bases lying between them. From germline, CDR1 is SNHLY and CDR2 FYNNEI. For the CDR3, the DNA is TGTGCCAGCAGATACCCGGGGGATCACGCTGAGCAGTTCTTC. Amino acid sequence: CASRYPGDHAEQFF.

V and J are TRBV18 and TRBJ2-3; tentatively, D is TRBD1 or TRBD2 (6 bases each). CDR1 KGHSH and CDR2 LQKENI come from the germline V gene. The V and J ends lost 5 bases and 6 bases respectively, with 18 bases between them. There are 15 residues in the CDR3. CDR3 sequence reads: CASSLSPGARDTQYF. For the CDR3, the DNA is TGTGCCAGCTCATTATCTCCGGGGGCGAGGGATACGCAGTATTTT.

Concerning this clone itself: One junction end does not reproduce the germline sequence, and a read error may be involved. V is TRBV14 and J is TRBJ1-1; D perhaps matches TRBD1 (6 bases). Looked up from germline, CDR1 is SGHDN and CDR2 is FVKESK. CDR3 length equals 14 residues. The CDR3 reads CASSQYRVKTEAFF. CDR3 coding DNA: TGTGCCAGCAGCCAATACAGGGTGAAGACTGAAGCTTTCTTT.

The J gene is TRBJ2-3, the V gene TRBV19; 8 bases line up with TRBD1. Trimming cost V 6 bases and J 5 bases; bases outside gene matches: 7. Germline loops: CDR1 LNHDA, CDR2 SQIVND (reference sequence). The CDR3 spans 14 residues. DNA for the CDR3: TGTGCCAGTAGCCCTCAGGGGGCCGAAGATACGCAGTATTTT. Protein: CASSPQGAEDTQYF.